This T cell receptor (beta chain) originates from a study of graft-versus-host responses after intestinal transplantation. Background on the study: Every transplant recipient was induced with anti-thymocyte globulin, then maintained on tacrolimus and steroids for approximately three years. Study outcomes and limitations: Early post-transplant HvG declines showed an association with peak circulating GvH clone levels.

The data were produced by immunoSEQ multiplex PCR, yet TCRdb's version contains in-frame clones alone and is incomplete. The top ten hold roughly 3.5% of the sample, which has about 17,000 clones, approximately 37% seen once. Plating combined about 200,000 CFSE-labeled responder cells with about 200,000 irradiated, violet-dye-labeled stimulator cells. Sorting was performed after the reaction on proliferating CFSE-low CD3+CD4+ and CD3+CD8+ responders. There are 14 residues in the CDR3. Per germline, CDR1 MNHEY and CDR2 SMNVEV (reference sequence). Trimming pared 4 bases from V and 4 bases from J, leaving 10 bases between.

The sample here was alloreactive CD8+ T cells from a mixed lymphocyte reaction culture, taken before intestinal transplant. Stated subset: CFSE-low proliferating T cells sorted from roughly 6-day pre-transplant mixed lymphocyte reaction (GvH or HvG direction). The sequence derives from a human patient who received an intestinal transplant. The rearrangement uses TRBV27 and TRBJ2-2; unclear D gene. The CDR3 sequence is CASSSTGPTGELFF. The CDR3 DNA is TGTGCCAGCAGTTCGACTGGCCCCACCGGGGAGCTGTTTTTT.